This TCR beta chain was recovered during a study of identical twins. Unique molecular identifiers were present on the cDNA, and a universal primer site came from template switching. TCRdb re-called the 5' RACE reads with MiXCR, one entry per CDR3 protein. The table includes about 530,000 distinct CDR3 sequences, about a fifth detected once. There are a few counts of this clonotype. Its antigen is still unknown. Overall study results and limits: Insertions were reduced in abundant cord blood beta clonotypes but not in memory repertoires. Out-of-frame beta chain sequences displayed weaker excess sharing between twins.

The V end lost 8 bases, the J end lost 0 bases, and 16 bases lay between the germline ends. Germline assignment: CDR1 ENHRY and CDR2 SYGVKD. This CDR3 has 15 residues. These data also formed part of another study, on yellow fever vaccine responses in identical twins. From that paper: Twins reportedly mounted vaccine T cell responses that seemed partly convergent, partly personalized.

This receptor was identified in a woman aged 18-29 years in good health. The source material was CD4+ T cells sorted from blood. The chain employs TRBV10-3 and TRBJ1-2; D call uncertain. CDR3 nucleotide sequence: TGTGCCATCTCCCCGGAGACGAATGCTAACTATGGCTACACCTTC. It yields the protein CAISPETNANYGYTF.